These 8 T cell receptor beta chains originate from one sample sequenced in a study of regulatory T cells in long-lasting Graves disease. Time point here: newly diagnosed GD, antithyroid drugs for less than 3 months. Preparation of the TCR library used RNA extracted from PBMCs. With iRepertoire HTBI primers and Arm-PCR of CDR3 regions, TCR beta libraries were built. One entry per CDR3 protein, called by TCRdb with MiXCR from the multiplex PCR reads. In the table there are over 350,000 distinct CDR3 sequences, roughly 15% of which are singletons. These same data were also listed under a study on T cells in Graves' hyperthyroidism and ophthalmopathy.

Sequenced material: peripheral blood mononuclear cells (PBMCs), taken at new diagnosis, from a patient treated with antithyroid drugs. The source is a woman between 50 and 59 years old with Graves disease.

The chain employs TRBV5-1 and TRBJ2-7; possible D gene TRBD1, 6 bases. This CDR3 contains 15 residues. CDR1 and CDR2 (germline): SGHRS, YFSETQ. Trimming stripped 4 bases from V and 7 bases from J, with 21 bases between. The CDR3 here is CASSPPNRAREEQYF. The CDR3 DNA sequence: TGCGCCAGCAGCCCCCCAAACAGGGCTAGAGAAGAGCAGTACTTC.

V is TRBV11-2 and J is TRBJ2-1, with D possibly matching TRBD2 (7 bases). Trimming removed 4 bases at V and 1 base at J, with 23 bases between. Germline V CDR1 and CDR2: SGHAT, FQNNGV. The CDR3 loop spans 19 amino acids. The CDR3 nucleotides are TGTGCCAGCAGCTCGCCTGGGGGGCGGGAGCGGCTTTCCTACAATGAGCAGTTCTTC. It specifies CASSSPGGRERLSYNEQFF.

This clonotype was found many times. CDR3 region: CASSYSGRAYEQYF. The CDR3 DNA sequence: TGTGCCAGCAGCTATAGCGGGAGGGCCTACGAGCAGTACTTC. The chain has TRBV7-9 and TRBJ2-7; 11 bases line up with TRBD2. J was trimmed by 2 bases and V by 4 bases; bases with no gene match: 1. Germline V gene data show CDR1 as SEHNR and CDR2 as FQNEAQ (reference sequence). The CDR3 totals 14 residues.

There are many counts of this clonotype. The chain is built from TRBV12-3 or TRBV12-4 and TRBJ2-7; tentative D call: TRBD1 (6 bases). CDR3 length: 14 amino acids. V lost 3 bases and J 5 bases, leaving 14 bases between the germline ends. In nucleotides, the CDR3 is TGTGCCAGCAGTTTTGGTCAGGGGATCAACGAGCAGTACTTC. Its translation is CASSFGQGINEQYF.

The table lists this clonotype with many counts. This chain joins TRBV7-9 and TRBJ2-2; possible D gene TRBD2, 6 bases. The germline V and J ends were trimmed by 5 bases and 6 bases, with 13 bases remaining between them. The CDR3 covers 14 residues. Germline V gene data show CDR1 as SEHNR and CDR2 as FQNEAQ (reference sequence). CDR3 in amino acids: CASSRRGRAGELFF. The CDR3 DNA is TGTGCCAGCAGCCGGAGGGGCAGGGCCGGGGAGCTGTTTTTT.

This clonotype occurred many times. The chain employs TRBV28 and TRBJ2-7; TRBD2 matches 11 bases. V was pared by 3 bases and J by 5 bases, with 3 bases of the junction left unmatched. This CDR3 is 14 amino acids long. CDR1 is MDHEN and CDR2 is SYDVKM in the germline V gene. The CDR3 nucleotides read TGTGCCAGCAGTTTTGTAGCGGGAGGGGACGAGCAGTACTTC. Translation gives CASSFVAGGDEQYF.

This clonotype was counted between two and nine times. This chain joins TRBV18 and TRBJ1-2; TRBD1 might be the D (5 bases). The CDR3 has 15 residues. Trimming stripped 4 bases from V and 6 bases from J, with 18 bases between. Germline loops: CDR1 KGHSH, CDR2 LQKENI. The CDR3 loop is CASSLGDRWGNGYTF. The CDR3 nucleotides are TGTGCCAGCTCACTAGGGGACCGATGGGGTAATGGCTACACCTTC.

A few counts support this clonotype. The chain has TRBV18 and TRBJ2-7; D is undetermined. Germline V gene lookup returns CDR1 KGHSH and CDR2 LQKENI. CDR3 length: 14 amino acids. V was pared by 4 bases and J by 5 bases, with 15 bases between. The CDR3 protein is CASSQPGPADEQYF. CDR3 nucleotide sequence: TGTGCCAGCTCACAGCCCGGGCCAGCAGACGAGCAGTACTTC.